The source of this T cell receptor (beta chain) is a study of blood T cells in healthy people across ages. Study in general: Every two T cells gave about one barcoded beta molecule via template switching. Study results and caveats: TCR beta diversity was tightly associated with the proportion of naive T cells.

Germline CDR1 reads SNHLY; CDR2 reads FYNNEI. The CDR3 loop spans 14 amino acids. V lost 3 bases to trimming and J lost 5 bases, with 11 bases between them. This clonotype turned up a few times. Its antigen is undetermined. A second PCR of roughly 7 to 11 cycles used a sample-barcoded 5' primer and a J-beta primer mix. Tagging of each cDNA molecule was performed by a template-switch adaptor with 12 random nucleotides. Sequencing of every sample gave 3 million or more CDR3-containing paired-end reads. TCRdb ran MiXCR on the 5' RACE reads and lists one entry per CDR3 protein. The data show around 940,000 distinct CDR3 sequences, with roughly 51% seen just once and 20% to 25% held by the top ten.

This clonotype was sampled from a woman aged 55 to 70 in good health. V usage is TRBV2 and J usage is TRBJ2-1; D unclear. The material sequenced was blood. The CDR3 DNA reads TGTGCCAGCAGTGAGCGGCTTTTTGACAATGAGCAGTTCTTC. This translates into CASSERLFDNEQFF.